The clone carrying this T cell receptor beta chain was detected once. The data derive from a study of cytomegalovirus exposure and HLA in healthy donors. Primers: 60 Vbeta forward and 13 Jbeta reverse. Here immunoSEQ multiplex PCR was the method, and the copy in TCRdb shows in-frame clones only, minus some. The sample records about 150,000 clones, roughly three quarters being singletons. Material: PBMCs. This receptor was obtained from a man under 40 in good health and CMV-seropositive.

The CDR3 DNA sequence: TGCGCCAGCAGCAAAGGGGGGGGTGGTCAAGAGACCCAGTACTTC. This sequence encodes CASSKGGGGQETQYF. The chain joins TRBV5-1 to TRBJ2-5; maybe TRBD2 (7 bases). V was clipped by 4 bases and J by 2 bases, with 15 bases between them. CDR1 SGHRS and CDR2 YFSETQ come from the germline V gene. This CDR3 has 15 amino acids.